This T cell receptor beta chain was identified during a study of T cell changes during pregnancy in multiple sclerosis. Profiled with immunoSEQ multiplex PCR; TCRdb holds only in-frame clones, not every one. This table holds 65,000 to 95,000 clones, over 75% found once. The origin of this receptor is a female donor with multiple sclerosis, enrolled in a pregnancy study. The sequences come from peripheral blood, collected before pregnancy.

The CDR3 nucleotides are TGTGCCAGCAGCTTGTTAGGGGGCGGTGAGCAGTTCTTC. It specifies CASSLLGGGEQFF. This sequence joins TRBV7-9 and TRBJ2-1; 7 bases are shared with TRBD1. V trimming: 3 bases; J trimming: 9 bases; junction bases outside the gene matches: 5. Germline V lookup: CDR1 SEHNR, CDR2 FQNEAQ (reference sequence). This CDR3 is 13 amino acids long.